These 11 T cell receptor beta chains came from one sample sequenced in a study of blood T cell repertoires in COVID-19. Assay used: immunoSEQ multiplex PCR; TCRdb lists only in-frame clones, some missing. The sample gives 50,000 to 70,000 clones, around 87% of which show up once; around 6.9% is in the top ten. Sequenced input: peripheral blood. Receptors originate from a man in his sixties with active or convalescent COVID-19.

The chain carries TRBV10-1 and TRBJ2-3; 7 bases are shared with TRBD2. Germline V CDR1 and CDR2: WNHNN, SYGVQD (reference sequence). The length of the CDR3 is 15 residues. J was trimmed by 4 bases and V by 6 bases; bases with no gene match: 10. CDR3 loop: CASSRDYRGADTQYF. The CDR3 region has the DNA TGCGCCAGCAGCCGGGACTACCGAGGCGCAGATACGCAGTATTTT.

This clone was detected only once. The V gene is TRBV5-6, the J gene TRBJ1-1; D uncertain. Trimming took off 4 bases at V and 5 bases at J, with 12 bases between the two ends. CDR1 SGHDT and CDR2 YYEEEE come from the germline V gene. CDR3 length: 13 residues. The CDR3 DNA reads TGTGCCAGCAGCCCCGGGGTTCGGACTGAAGCTTTCTTT. Translation: CASSPGVRTEAFF.

The chain employs TRBV28 and TRBJ1-2; possible D gene TRBD1, 6 bases. Germline lookup yields CDR1 MDHEN and CDR2 SYDVKM. The CDR3 runs 14 residues. Trimming took 8 bases from V and 8 from J, leaving 21 bases between them. CDR3 bases: TGTGCCAGCCACAAGGGGGGGGACCGTCGAGGCTACACCTTC. Amino acid sequence: CASHKGGDRRGYTF.

The chain is built from TRBV28 and TRBJ1-5; D is perhaps TRBD1 (5 bases). CDR3 size: 15 residues. Germline assignment: CDR1 MDHEN and CDR2 SYDVKM. V lost 7 bases, J lost 9 bases, and 22 bases lay in between. CDR3 nucleotide sequence: TGTGCCAGCAATAAACAGGAATCGGTTAAGGGGCCCCAGCATTTT. It yields the protein CASNKQESVKGPQHF.

The rearrangement uses TRBV7-2 and TRBJ2-5; no clear D gene. This CDR3 has 15 amino acids. The V gene lost 6 bases and the J gene lost 2 bases, with 16 bases spanning the gap. Germline-derived CDR1 and CDR2 are SGHTA and FQGNSA. CDR3 DNA: TGTGCCAGCAGTCTCCGAGCCGGTTTACAAGAGACCCAGTACTTC. Protein sequence: CASSLRAGLQETQYF.

The V call is TRBV28, the J call TRBJ1-2, with 8 bases lining up with TRBD1. V trimming: 3 bases; J trimming: 5 bases; junction bases outside the gene matches: 5. Per germline, CDR1 MDHEN and CDR2 SYDVKM. The CDR3 length is 14 residues. CDR3 sequence reads: CASSFSDRVYGYTF. The CDR3 bases are TGTGCCAGCAGTTTTTCGGACAGGGTGTATGGCTACACCTTC.

The chain carries TRBV5-4 and TRBJ2-1; D is perhaps TRBD2 (5 bases). Between the trimmed V and J ends, which lost 4 bases and 5 bases, there was a span of 7 bases. Germline loops: CDR1 SGHNT, CDR2 YYREEE (reference sequence). This CDR3 comprises 12 residues. CDR3 protein: CASSLTNNEQFF. DNA for the CDR3: TGTGCCAGCAGCCTGACTAACAATGAGCAGTTCTTC.

V and J are TRBV5-8 and TRBJ2-7; 12 positions agree with TRBD2. CDR3 size: 16 residues. The J segment lost 0 bases and the V segment lost 4 bases, leaving 5 bases of the junction unmatched. Germline V lookup: CDR1 SGHTS, CDR2 YDEGEE. The CDR3 here is CASSQTSGGSSYEQYF. The CDR3 DNA reads TGTGCCAGCAGCCAGACTAGCGGGGGCAGCTCCTACGAGCAGTACTTC. The full variable domain, rest sourced from reference TRBV5-8 and TRBJ2-7, is EAGVTQSPTHLIKTRGQQATLRCSPISGHTSVYWYQQALGLGLQFLLWYDEGEERNRGNFPPRFSGRQFPNYSSELNVNALELEDSALYLCASSQTSGGSSYEQYFGPGTRLTVT.

The gene calls are TRBV29-1 and TRBJ2-7; 9 bases map to TRBD2. With 1 base clipped from V and 6 bases from J, the junction kept 4 bases outside the gene matches. CDR3 length: 13 residues. Germline CDR1 reads SQVTM; CDR2 reads ANQGSEA. The chain's CDR3 is CSVEGAGGGEQYF. In nucleotides, the CDR3 is TGCAGCGTTGAAGGAGCGGGAGGAGGCGAGCAGTACTTC.

The chain links TRBV6-5 to TRBJ1-5; 7 nucleotides align to TRBD1. The CDR3 totals 13 residues. Germline V gene data show CDR1 as MNHEY and CDR2 as SVGAGI. The J segment lost 11 bases and the V segment lost 5 bases, leaving 9 bases of the junction unmatched. Written as DNA, the CDR3 is TGTGCCAGCAGTAACGCGAACCAGGGGGCCCAGCATTTT. It translates to CASSNANQGAQHF.

This clone was counted a single time. This chain joins TRBV28 and TRBJ1-1; 7 bases line up with TRBD1. From germline, CDR1 is MDHEN and CDR2 SYDVKM. Unmatched junction bases numbered 9, after V lost 5 bases and J lost 3 bases. The CDR3 spans 15 residues. The CDR3 region has the DNA TGTGCCAGCAGTCCCGGGGGACAGCGGGACACTGAAGCTTTCTTT. Protein sequence: CASSPGGQRDTEAFF.